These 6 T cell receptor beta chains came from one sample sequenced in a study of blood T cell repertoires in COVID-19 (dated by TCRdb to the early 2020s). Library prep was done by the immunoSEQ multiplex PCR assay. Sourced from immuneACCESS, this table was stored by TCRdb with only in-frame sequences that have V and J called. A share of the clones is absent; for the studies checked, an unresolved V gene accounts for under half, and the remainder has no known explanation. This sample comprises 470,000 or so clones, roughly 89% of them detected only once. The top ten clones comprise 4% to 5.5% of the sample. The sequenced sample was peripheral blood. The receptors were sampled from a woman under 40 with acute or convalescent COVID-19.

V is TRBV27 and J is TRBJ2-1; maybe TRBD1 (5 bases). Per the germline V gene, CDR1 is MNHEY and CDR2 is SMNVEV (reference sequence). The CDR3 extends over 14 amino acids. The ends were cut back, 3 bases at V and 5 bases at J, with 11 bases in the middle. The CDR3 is CASSFRDSNNEQFF. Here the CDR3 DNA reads TGTGCCAGCAGTTTCCGAGACAGCAACAATGAGCAGTTCTTC.

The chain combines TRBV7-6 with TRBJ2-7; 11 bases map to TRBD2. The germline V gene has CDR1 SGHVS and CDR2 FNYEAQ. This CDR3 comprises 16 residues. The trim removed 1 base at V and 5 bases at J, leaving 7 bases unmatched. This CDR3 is CASSLDGSGGVDEQYF. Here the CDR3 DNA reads TGTGCCAGCAGCTTAGATGGTAGCGGGGGGGTAGACGAGCAGTACTTC.

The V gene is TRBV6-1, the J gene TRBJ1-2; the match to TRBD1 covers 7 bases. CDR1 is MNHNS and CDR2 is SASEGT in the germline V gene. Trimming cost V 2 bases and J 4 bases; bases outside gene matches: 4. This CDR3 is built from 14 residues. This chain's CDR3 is CASSELTGFYGYTF. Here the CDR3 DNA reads TGTGCCAGCAGTGAATTGACAGGGTTCTATGGCTACACCTTC.

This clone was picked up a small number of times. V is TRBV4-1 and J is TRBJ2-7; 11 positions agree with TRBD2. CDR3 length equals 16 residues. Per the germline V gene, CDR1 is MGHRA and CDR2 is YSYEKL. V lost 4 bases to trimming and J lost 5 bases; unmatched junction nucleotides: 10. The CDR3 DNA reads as TGCGCCAGCAGCCCCACCCTGACTAGCGGGGTCAACGAGCAGTACTTC. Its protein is CASSPTLTSGVNEQYF.

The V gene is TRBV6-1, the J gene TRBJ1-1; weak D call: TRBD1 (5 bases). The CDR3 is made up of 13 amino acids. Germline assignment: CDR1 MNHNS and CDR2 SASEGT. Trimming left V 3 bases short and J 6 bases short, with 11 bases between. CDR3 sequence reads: CASSDLGQAEAFF. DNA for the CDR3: TGTGCCAGCAGTGATCTGGGGCAGGCTGAAGCTTTCTTT.

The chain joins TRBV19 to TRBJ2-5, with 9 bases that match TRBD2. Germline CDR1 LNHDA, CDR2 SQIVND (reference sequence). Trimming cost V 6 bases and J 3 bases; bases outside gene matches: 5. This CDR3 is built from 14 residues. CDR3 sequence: CASSSVAGEETQYF. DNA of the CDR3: TGTGCCAGTAGCTCTGTAGCGGGGGAAGAGACCCAGTACTTC.